This TCR beta chain was recovered during a study of cytomegalovirus exposure and HLA in healthy donors. The length of the CDR3 is 18 residues. The junction had 14 bases not matched to a gene; V was cut back by 8 bases and J by 4 bases. CDR1 and CDR2 (germline): MDHEN, SYDVKM. Primers: 60 Vbeta forward and 13 Jbeta reverse. Clones were sequenced by immunoSEQ multiplex PCR, and TCRdb holds only the in-frame ones, with some missing. The repertoire has some 210,000 clones, around 73% of them found once; the top ten carry 3% to 4.5%. In the case of this clone: Antigen unknown.

Study-level results: Highly shared sequence variants in one cluster were likely a sequencing artifact. A later analysis associated around 17,000 TCR beta sequences with HLA alleles at a 0.05 false discovery rate.

The V and J genes are TRBV28 and TRBJ2-2; 12 positions match TRBD2. Sequenced material: PBMCs. This sequence was found in a male donor in good health and CMV-seronegative. CDR3 in amino acids: CASVNQASGRVFTGELFF. CDR3 coding DNA: TGTGCCAGCGTAAACCAGGCTAGCGGGAGGGTGTTCACCGGGGAGCTGTTTTTT.